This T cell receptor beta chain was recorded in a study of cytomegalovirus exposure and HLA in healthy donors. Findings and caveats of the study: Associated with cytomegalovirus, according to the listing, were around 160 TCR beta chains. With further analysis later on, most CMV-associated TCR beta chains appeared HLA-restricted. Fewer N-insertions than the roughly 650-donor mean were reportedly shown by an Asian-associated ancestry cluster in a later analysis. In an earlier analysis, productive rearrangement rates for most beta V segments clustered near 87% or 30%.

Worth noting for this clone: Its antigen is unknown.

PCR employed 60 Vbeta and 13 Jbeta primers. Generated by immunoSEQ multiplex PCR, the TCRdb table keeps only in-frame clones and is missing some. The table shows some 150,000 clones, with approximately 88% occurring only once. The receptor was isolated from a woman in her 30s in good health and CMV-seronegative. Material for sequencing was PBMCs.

CDR3 residues: CASSLVREGAQYF. The CDR3, as DNA: TGTGCCAGCAGCTTAGTGCGAGAGGGTGCGCAGTATTTT. The chain has TRBV7-6 and TRBJ2-3, with TRBD2 as a possible D gene (5 bases). The germline CDR1 and CDR2 sequences are SGHVS and FNYEAQ. V lost 1 base and J lost 10, with 12 bases in between. The CDR3 totals 13 residues.